This T cell receptor beta chain was recovered during a study of blood T cells in healthy people across ages (dated by TCRdb to between 2015 and 2017). As for the study more broadly: In model experiments, roughly one uniquely barcoded TCR beta cDNA molecule per two T cells was captured by template switching. To avoid experimental bias, donors of different ages were randomly spread across the sequencing lanes. The study measured age-related changes in TCR beta repertoire diversity using deep sequencing normalized with unique cDNA molecular identifiers. Four age groups were formed from the donors: young (average about 16 years), middle-aged (approximately 40), aged (roughly 59) and long-lived (roughly 81). For two donors (one aged 18 to 29 and one aged 80 or older), the study analyzed two additional independent replicas of 1 million unique cDNA reads from the same blood draw.

Study-wide conclusions, independent of this receptor: Observed TCR beta diversity per million T cells fell roughly linearly with age, and a significant reduction was already apparent by age about 36. Bulk unsorted PBMC profiling prevented conclusive comparison of naive and antigen-experienced compartments. Compared with the aged group, the long-lived group had more naive CD4+ T cells, fewer expanded clones and increased TCR diversity, a pattern suggesting age selection. Total diversity estimates from one million sequenced T cells were considered lower bounds and underestimates. A strong correlation was found between observed TCR beta diversity and the percentage of naive T cells measured by flow cytometry. Because donor CMV infection status was unknown, age-related changes in expanded clonotypes were potentially confounded.

Trimming costs V 1 base and J 4 bases, and their ends lie 7 bases apart. The CDR3, from cysteine to phenylalanine, totals 13 residues. Of all the DNA, just the CDR3 is kept, 39 bases in frame from base 1. The germline V gene yields MNHEY for CDR1 and SVGEGT for CDR2. Libraries were constructed by 5' RACE. Sequencing instrument: Illumina HiSeq 2500. A second PCR of about 6 to 11 cycles was run with a J-beta primer mix and a sample-barcoded 5' primer. A template-switch 5' adaptor carrying 12 random nucleotides introduced a unique molecular identifier onto each TCR beta cDNA molecule. Each sample yielded at least 2.5 million CDR3-containing paired-end reads. The Mint cDNA synthesis kit, primed by a TRBC-specific oligonucleotide, was used to synthesize first-strand cDNA from all RNA. Following uracil-DNA glycosylase treatment, a first 18-cycle PCR with universal primers M1SS and BC2_uni_R was performed on all cDNA. As for the original processing: Normalization of each sample was performed by random selection of 1 million high-quality reads, each carrying a distinct molecular identifier. Reads sharing molecular identifiers were discarded rather than binned into consensus sequences. MiTCR, set to a Q25 quality threshold and the strictest error-elimination algorithm, was used for CDR3 identification, clonotype clustering and error correction. Lower-bound total TCR beta diversity was estimated with a nonparametric unseen species model using Euler transformation. The raw public reads went through TCRdb reprocessing: fastp at Q25, MiXCR clone calling, in-frame beta chains kept. CDR3 protein sequences are deduplicated, and each keeps its most common genes and DNA. These V and J calls rely on TCRdb rather than the paper's analysis. For this sample there are 780,000 or so distinct CDR3 sequences; approximately 60% appear just once. The top ten clones comprise around a quarter of the sample.

Donors were around 37 systemically healthy Caucasian individuals from Russia aged roughly 6 to 90 years. About 9.1 milliliters of peripheral blood were collected from each donor into EDTA-treated Vacutainer tubes. Ficoll-Paque density-gradient centrifugation was used to isolate PBMCs, with at least 6.5 million obtained per sample. Trizol reagent was used to extract total RNA from the PBMCs, yielding at least 6 micrograms per sample. For every donor, an aliquot of PBMCs went through flow cytometry to measure the percentages of naive CD45RAhigh/CD27high T cells. About this clonotype: Its recognized antigen is unknown. Base qualities are not recorded, but no much larger clone differs from it by a single base.

The V and J genes are TRBV6-2 or TRBV6-3 and TRBJ1-2; no D gene is confidently identified. This clonotype was obtained from a man aged 40-55 years in good health. Sequenced material: blood. The DNA sequence is as follows: TGTGCCAGCAGTTACTACCAGGTCTATGGCTACACCTTC. It translates to CASSYYQVYGYTF.